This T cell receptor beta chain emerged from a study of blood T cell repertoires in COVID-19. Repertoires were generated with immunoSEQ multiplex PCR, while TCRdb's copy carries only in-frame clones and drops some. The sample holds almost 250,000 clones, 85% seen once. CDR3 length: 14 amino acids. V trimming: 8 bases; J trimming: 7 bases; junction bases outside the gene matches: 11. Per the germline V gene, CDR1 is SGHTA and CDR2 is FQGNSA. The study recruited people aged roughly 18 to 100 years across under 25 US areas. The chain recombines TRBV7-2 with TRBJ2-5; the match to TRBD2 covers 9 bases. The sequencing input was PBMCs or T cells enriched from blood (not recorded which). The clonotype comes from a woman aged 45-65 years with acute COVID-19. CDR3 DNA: TGTGCCAGCCGCAGCGGGGGGTCCGAGATGACCCAGTACTTC. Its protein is CASRSGGSEMTQYF.